The sequence of this T cell receptor (beta chain) was determined in a study of Ad26.COV2.S vaccination and SARS-CoV-2 variants. V was trimmed by 1 base and J by 2 bases, leaving 8 bases between them. Germline V gene sequence: CDR1 LNHDA, CDR2 SQIVND (reference sequence). The CDR3 is 14 amino acids. In the case of this clone: Other DNA sequences in this specimen translate into the identical CDR3.

Treatment in this sample: roughly 18 received Ad26.COV2.S at low or high dose, single or two shots; about 5 received placebo; per-sample allocation not given. After the first vaccine or placebo injection, samples were drawn on day 63. The data were produced by immunoSEQ multiplex PCR, yet TCRdb's version contains in-frame clones alone and is incomplete. Among about 390,000 clones, more than 85% were seen once, and the ten largest hold more than 3%. The sequencing used peripheral blood, collected in a trial of Ad26.COV2.S vaccine versus placebo. The chain combines TRBV19 with TRBJ1-1; no clear D gene. This sequence originates from a person aged 18-65 years who received the Ad26.COV2.S COVID-19 vaccine or a placebo. CDR3 loop: CASSIGTENTEAFF. The CDR3, as DNA: TGTGCCAGTAGTATAGGTACAGAAAACACTGAAGCTTTCTTT. The full variable domain, with the rest looked up from reference TRBV19 and TRBJ1-1, is DGGITQSPKYLFRKEGQNVTLSCEQNLNHDAMYWYRQDPGQGLRLIYYSQIVNDFQKGDIAEGYSVSREKKESFPLTVTSAQKNPTAFYLCASSIGTENTEAFFGQGTRLTVV.